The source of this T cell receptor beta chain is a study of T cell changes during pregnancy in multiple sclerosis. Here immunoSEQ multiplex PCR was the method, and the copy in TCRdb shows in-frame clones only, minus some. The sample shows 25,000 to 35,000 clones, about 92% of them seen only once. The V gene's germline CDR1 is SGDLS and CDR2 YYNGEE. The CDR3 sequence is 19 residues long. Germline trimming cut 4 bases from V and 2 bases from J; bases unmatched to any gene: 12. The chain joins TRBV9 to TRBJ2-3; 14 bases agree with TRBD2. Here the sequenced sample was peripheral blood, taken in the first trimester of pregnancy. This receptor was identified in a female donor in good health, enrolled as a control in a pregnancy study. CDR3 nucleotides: TGTGCCAGCAGCCCAGGGGGACTAGCGGGGGCTGGGCCCACAGATACGCAGTATTTT. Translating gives CASSPGGLAGAGPTDTQYF.